This entry describes one T cell receptor (beta chain). This sample is part of a study of shared clonotypes between healthy human individuals. Germline lookup yields CDR1 KGHSH and CDR2 LQKENI. Trimming stripped 6 bases from V and 2 bases from J, with 11 bases between. CDR3 length equals 15 residues. TCRdb's table, derived via immunoSEQ multiplex PCR, lists solely in-frame clones and lacks some. Found here are over 850,000 clones, about 80% of them singletons; the top ten hold under 0.6%. The chain carries TRBV18 and TRBJ2-6; D is unresolved. The TCR sequence derives from a man younger than 35 in good health. Some clones in this sample may be carry-over from other donors' samples. Sequenced input: memory CD4+ T cells from PBMCs. Subset of the sample: CD45RA-negative fraction. The CDR3 bases are TGTGCCAGCTCGTCTGCCCGGGCTGGGGCCAACGTCCTGACTTTC. This encodes CASSSARAGANVLTF.